Listed below are T cell receptor beta chains from one sample, sequenced in a study of CXCR3-negative and CXCR3-positive naive CD8 T cells. Using the 5' RACE reads, TCRdb records one entry per CDR3 protein without DNA. The sample totals about 90,000 distinct CDR3 sequences. The sequenced sample consisted of naive CXCR3- CD8+ T cells from blood. The source of these receptors is a human donor in good health. Some clones in this sample may be carry-over from other donors' samples. Both conserved end residues are part of each CDR3.

j_gene: TRBJ2-1
v_gene: TRBV29-1
CDR3aa: CSVDKESSYNEQFF

j_gene: TRBJ1-2
v_gene: TRBV7-2
CDR3aa: CASSIYLDSDFYGYTF

j_gene: TRBJ1-5
v_gene: TRBV28
CDR3aa: CASSPISANQPQHF

j_gene: TRBJ2-2
v_gene: TRBV5-1
CDR3aa: CASSLNTGELFF

j_gene: TRBJ2-7
v_gene: TRBV7-9
CDR3aa: CASSSVGPNYEQYF

j_gene: TRBJ2-5
v_gene: TRBV29-1
CDR3aa: CSVERDSQETQYF

j_gene: TRBJ2-3
v_gene: TRBV4-2
CDR3aa: CASSQSGELAGSRTDTQYF

j_gene: TRBJ2-2
v_gene: TRBV29-1
CDR3aa: CSALTDNTGELFF

j_gene: TRBJ2-3
v_gene: TRBV28
CDR3aa: CASSHGLAGTTDTQYF

j_gene: TRBJ2-7
v_gene: TRBV7-9
CDR3aa: CASSPRQTNEQYF

j_gene: TRBJ2-1
v_gene: TRBV9
CDR3aa: CASSYGGSGEQFF

j_gene: TRBJ2-3
v_gene: TRBV6-2/TRBV6-3
CDR3aa: CASSYGGGAYTQYF

j_gene: TRBJ1-1
v_gene: TRBV6-2/TRBV6-3
CDR3aa: CASSYLPGLPNTEAFF

j_gene: TRBJ2-5
v_gene: TRBV29-1
CDR3aa: CSVEPGRDQETQYF

j_gene: TRBJ2-7
v_gene: TRBV20-1
CDR3aa: CSATDIPLESQAYEQYF

j_gene: TRBJ1-5
v_gene: TRBV2
CDR3aa: CASSGAGNSNQPQHF

j_gene: TRBJ2-1
v_gene: TRBV29-1
CDR3aa: CSAEREGYNEQFF

j_gene: TRBJ2-1
v_gene: TRBV24-1
CDR3aa: CATSDVGGNNEQFF

j_gene: TRBJ2-7
v_gene: TRBV2
CDR3aa: CASRAETYYEQYF

j_gene: TRBJ2-5
v_gene: TRBV25-1
CDR3aa: CASSESFGTGPKPRADQYF

j_gene: TRBJ2-1
v_gene: TRBV28
CDR3aa: CASSFPPRGSNEQFF

j_gene: TRBJ2-2
v_gene: TRBV5-1
CDR3aa: CASSLATGFGELFF

j_gene: TRBJ2-1
v_gene: TRBV29-1
CDR3aa: CSVEEAGNNEQFF

j_gene: TRBJ2-7
v_gene: TRBV29-1
CDR3aa: CSVEDPETGYYEQYF

j_gene: TRBJ1-1
v_gene: TRBV4-2
CDR3aa: CASSLRVGVAEAFF

j_gene: TRBJ1-4
v_gene: TRBV7-6
CDR3aa: CASSSDRGGEKLFF

j_gene: TRBJ2-1
v_gene: TRBV7-8
CDR3aa: CASSVLGLGTWEQFF

j_gene: TRBJ2-2
v_gene: TRBV29-1
CDR3aa: CSVEDREWTGELFF

j_gene: TRBJ1-6
v_gene: TRBV5-1
CDR3aa: CASSSTELRDSPLHF

j_gene: TRBJ2-1
v_gene: TRBV30
CDR3aa: CAWSGGEDFYNEQFF

j_gene: TRBJ2-7
v_gene: TRBV6-5
CDR3aa: CASSVSGTEFYEQYF

j_gene: TRBJ1-2
v_gene: TRBV7-9
CDR3aa: CASSPRFSGTGNYGYTF

j_gene: TRBJ2-1
v_gene: TRBV2
CDR3aa: CASSEVGNEQFF

j_gene: TRBJ2-6
v_gene: TRBV10-3
CDR3aa: CAIRGGTGANVLTF

j_gene: TRBJ1-2
v_gene: TRBV7-3
CDR3aa: CASSLEDRGRRYGYTF

j_gene: TRBJ1-1
v_gene: TRBV29-1
CDR3aa: CSVPDPGTGPGEAFF

j_gene: TRBJ2-2
v_gene: TRBV3-1
CDR3aa: CASSPRGVANTGELFF

j_gene: TRBJ2-1
v_gene: TRBV13
CDR3aa: CASRRPGSSGKLEQFF

j_gene: TRBJ1-2
v_gene: TRBV20-1
CDR3aa: CSARAKLAPNYGYTF

j_gene: TRBJ2-7
v_gene: TRBV6-5
CDR3aa: CASRGQNFYEQYF

j_gene: TRBJ2-7
v_gene: TRBV29-1
CDR3aa: CSVAGTGDDVYEQYF

j_gene: TRBJ2-1
v_gene: TRBV20-1
CDR3aa: CSARGLDTEQFF

j_gene: TRBJ2-1
v_gene: TRBV7-6
CDR3aa: CASSLGPLSEQFF

j_gene: TRBJ2-2
v_gene: TRBV27
CDR3aa: CATLAGQTGELFF

j_gene: TRBJ1-6
v_gene: TRBV15
CDR3aa: CATSDTGQHSYNSPLHF